The next 18 T cell receptor beta chains were all read from a single sample in a study of Graves' ophthalmopathy and Graves' hyperthyroidism. Researchers took RNA transcripts and amplified TCR beta CDR3 regions from them. RT-PCR with HTBI primers came first, then second-round multiplex PCR. TCRdb processed the multiplex PCR reads anew with MiXCR; each CDR3 protein has one entry. The repertoire consists of 150,000 to 200,000 distinct CDR3 sequences, with 35% to 45% occurring once and the leading ten covering roughly 8.9%. Sequencing was performed on peripheral blood. Receptors originate from a young man with Graves' ophthalmopathy.

The chain links TRBV6-2 or TRBV6-3 to TRBJ1-5; the D is unclear. Germline CDR1 is MNHEY and CDR2 is SVGEGT. V lost 2 bases and J 4 bases, leaving 6 bases between the germline ends. The CDR3 runs to 13 residues. The CDR3 here is CASSYPGNQPQHF. The DNA for the CDR3 is TGTGCCAGCAGTTACCCGGGAAATCAGCCCCAGCATTTT.

This clonotype was seen repeatedly, ten times or more. The chain carries TRBV20-1 and TRBJ2-7, with no clear D. V lost 6 bases and J lost 3, with 12 bases in between. The CDR3 loop spans 12 amino acids. In germline, CDR1 is DFQATT, CDR2 SNEGSKA (reference sequence). The CDR3 spells CSATRGDYEQYF. CDR3 in DNA: TGCAGTGCGACCCGTGGGGACTACGAGCAGTACTTC.

The chain employs TRBV6-1 and TRBJ1-2; TRBD1 aligns across 7 bases. Germline-derived CDR1 and CDR2 are MNHNS and SASEGT. Trimming removed 10 bases from V and 5 bases from J; junction bases left unmatched: 7. The CDR3 totals 12 residues. CDR3 DNA: TGTGCCACCCGACAGGGACATTATGGCTACACCTTC. Amino acid sequence: CATRQGHYGYTF.

The chain recombines TRBV2 with TRBJ2-1; D remains ambiguous. Germline V gene lookup returns CDR1 SNHLY and CDR2 FYNNEI. V lost 8 bases and J lost 1, with 9 bases in between. The CDR3 contains 13 residues. Here the CDR3 DNA reads TGTGCCAGCGGCGATACTTCCTACAATGAGCAGTTCTTC. As protein: CASGDTSYNEQFF.

V gene TRBV6-1 combines with J gene TRBJ2-7; a weak D match, TRBD1 (7 bases). Trimming pared 8 bases from V and 0 bases from J, leaving 11 bases between. Germline CDR1 is MNHNS and CDR2 is SASEGT. The CDR3 consists of 13 residues. The CDR3 nucleotides read TGTGCCAGCCAGGGGGGAAGCTCCTACGAGCAGTACTTC. It codes for CASQGGSSYEQYF.

This clonotype has a count of ten or more. V and J are TRBV12-3 or TRBV12-4 and TRBJ1-2; 7 positions match TRBD1. The CDR3 extends over 13 amino acids. V trimming: 4 bases; J trimming: 6 bases; junction bases outside the gene matches: 5. CDR3 amino acids: CASSSIQGNGYTF. The CDR3 DNA reads TGTGCCAGCAGTTCAATACAGGGGAATGGCTACACCTTC.

This clonotype was observed at least ten times. The rearrangement uses TRBV6-4 and TRBJ2-3; possibly TRBD2 for D (5 bases). With 5 bases removed from V and 0 bases from J, the gap between germline ends came to 9 bases. The V gene's germline CDR1 is MRHNA and CDR2 SNTAGT. CDR3 length: 14 residues. The CDR3 nucleotides read TGTGCCAGCAGTCCCCGGGGTAGCACAGATACGCAGTATTTT. This codes for CASSPRGSTDTQYF.

This clonotype was observed at least ten times. The CDR3 reads CAWSPNLGGWDTEAFF. Written as DNA, the CDR3 is TGTGCCTGGAGTCCGAACTTGGGGGGTTGGGACACTGAAGCTTTCTTT. The chain is built from TRBV30 and TRBJ1-1; possibly TRBD1 for D (5 bases). Germline lookup yields CDR1 GTSNPN and CDR2 SVGIG (reference sequence). The length of the CDR3 is 16 residues. The V and J ends lost 2 bases and 3 bases respectively, with 19 bases between them.

This clonotype was observed many times. This chain links TRBV7-2 with TRBJ2-5; D might be TRBD1 (7 bases). This CDR3 comprises 13 residues. V shed 5 bases and J shed 7 bases, with 14 bases lying between them. The V gene's germline CDR1 is SGHTA and CDR2 FQGNSA. Here the CDR3 reads CASSPLQGGTQYF. DNA of the CDR3: TGTGCCAGCAGCCCCCTCCAGGGGGGGACCCAGTACTTC. Full variable domain (remainder filled in from reference TRBV7-2 and TRBJ2-5): GAGVSQSPSNKVTEKGKDVELRCDPISGHTALYWYRQSLGQGLEFLIYFQGNSAPDKSGLPSDRFSAERTGGSVSTLTIQRTQQEDSAVYLCASSPLQGGTQYFGPGTRLLVL.

This clonotype came up once. V gene TRBV7-2 combines with J gene TRBJ2-7, with 9 positions matching TRBD1. V dropped 3 bases and J dropped 6; count of bases not matched to a gene: 9. CDR1 is SGHTA, CDR2 FQGNSA, per germline. The CDR3 is made up of 15 amino acids. The CDR3 DNA reads TGTGCCAGCAGCTTCCACCGGGACAGGGAAAGCGAGCAGTACTTC. Translated, it gives CASSFHRDRESEQYF.

The CDR3 protein is CASSLSGNQPQHF. CDR3 DNA: TGTGCCAGCAGTTTATCCGGCAATCAGCCCCAGCATTTT. The V and J genes are TRBV27 and TRBJ1-5; D gene unclear. Looked up from germline, CDR1 is MNHEY and CDR2 is SMNVEV (reference sequence). V lost 0 bases, J lost 2 bases, and 2 bases lay in between. The CDR3 runs to 13 residues.

This clonotype was seen many times. The chain joins TRBV12-3 or TRBV12-4 to TRBJ1-1; the D is unclear. This CDR3 is 12 amino acids long. Deletions cut 6 bases from V and 4 bases from J, with 9 bases between. The CDR3 sequence: CASRRHRTEAFF. The DNA for the CDR3 is TGTGCCAGCAGAAGACATCGCACTGAAGCTTTCTTT.

The gene calls are TRBV6-5 and TRBJ2-7; tentative D call: TRBD1 (5 bases). Trimming cost V 2 bases and J 4 bases, with 12 bases left between them. This CDR3 contains 14 residues. Looked up from germline, CDR1 is MNHEY and CDR2 is SVGAGI. CDR3 sequence reads: CASSYGQRGYEQYF. The CDR3 DNA follows: TGTGCCAGCAGTTACGGACAAAGGGGTTACGAGCAGTACTTC.

This clonotype was detected only a few times. The chain recombines TRBV28 with TRBJ1-5; D might be TRBD1 (5 bases). Between the trimmed V and J ends, which lost 8 bases and 4 bases, there was a span of 6 bases. The CDR3 has 11 amino acids. CDR1 is MDHEN, CDR2 SYDVKM, per germline. The DNA for the CDR3 is TGTGCCAGCGGGGGAAATCAGCCCCAGCATTTT. Translation gives CASGGNQPQHF. Full variable domain (remainder filled in from reference TRBV28 and TRBJ1-5): DVKVTQSSRYLVKRTGEKVFLECVQDMDHENMFWYRQDPGLGLRLIYFSYDVKMKEKGDIPEGYSVSREKKERFSLILESASTNQTSMYLCASGGNQPQHFGDGTRLSIL.

This clonotype was detected many times. The genes are TRBV19 and TRBJ2-5; TRBD2 aligns across 12 bases. Germline-derived CDR1 and CDR2 are LNHDA and SQIVND (reference sequence). The CDR3 covers 15 residues. V dropped 5 bases and J dropped 4; count of bases not matched to a gene: 5. This CDR3 is CASSPTSGRGETQYF. CDR3 DNA sequence: TGTGCCAGTAGTCCGACTAGCGGGAGAGGAGAGACCCAGTACTTC.

The chain recombines TRBV13 with TRBJ2-7, with 9 bases fitting TRBD1. Germline CDR1 reads PRHDT; CDR2 reads FYEKMQ (reference sequence). J lost 7 bases, V lost 7 bases, and 8 bases had no gene match. The CDR3 sequence is 13 residues long. The CDR3 DNA follows: TGTGCCAGCACGGGGACAGGGTCGGGTGAGCAGTACTTC. Its translation is CASTGTGSGEQYF.

The chain is built from TRBV12-3 or TRBV12-4 and TRBJ1-2; D is uncertain. V lost 7 bases and J lost 7, with 13 bases in between. The CDR3 runs 12 residues. The CDR3 bases are TGTGCCAGCACCAATCACGGAGTTGGCTACACCTTC. Amino acid sequence: CASTNHGVGYTF.

In this sample, this clonotype turned up many times. V is TRBV20-1 and J is TRBJ1-2; possible D gene TRBD1, 6 bases. CDR3 length: 14 amino acids. The germline gives CDR1 DFQATT, CDR2 SNEGSKA (reference sequence). Trimming shortened V by 3 bases and J by 4 bases, and 15 bases separated the two germline ends. In nucleotides, the CDR3 is TGCAGTGCTAGCGACAGGTCGGATACCTATGGCTACACCTTC. Amino acids: CSASDRSDTYGYTF.